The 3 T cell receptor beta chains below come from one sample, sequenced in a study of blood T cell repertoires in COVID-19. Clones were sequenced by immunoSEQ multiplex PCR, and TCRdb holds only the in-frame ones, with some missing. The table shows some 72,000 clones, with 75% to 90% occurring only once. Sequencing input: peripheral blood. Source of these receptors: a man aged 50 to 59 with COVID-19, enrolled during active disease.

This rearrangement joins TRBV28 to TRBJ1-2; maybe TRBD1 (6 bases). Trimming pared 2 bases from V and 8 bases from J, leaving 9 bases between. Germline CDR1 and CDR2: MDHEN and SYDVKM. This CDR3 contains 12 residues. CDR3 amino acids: CASSLQGTGYTF. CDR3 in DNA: TGTGCCAGCAGTTTACAGGGGACCGGCTACACCTTC.

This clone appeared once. CDR3 in amino acids: CASSPNRGGVYKDSPYEQYF. The CDR3 bases are TGTGCCAGCAGTCCCAACCGGGGTGGCGTATATAAGGACAGCCCCTACGAGCAGTACTTC. The chain uses TRBV6-6 and TRBJ2-7; the D gene is possibly TRBD1 (6 bases). The CDR3 length is 20 residues. Germline CDR1 MNHNY, CDR2 SVGAGI (reference sequence). V was cut by 5 bases and J by 2 bases, with 31 bases left in between.

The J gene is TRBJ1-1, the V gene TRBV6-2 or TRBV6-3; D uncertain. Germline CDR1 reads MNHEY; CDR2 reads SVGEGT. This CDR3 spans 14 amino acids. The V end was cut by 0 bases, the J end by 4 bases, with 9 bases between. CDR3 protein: CASSYSMGATEAFF. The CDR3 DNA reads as TGTGCCAGCAGTTACTCGATGGGAGCCACTGAAGCTTTCTTT.